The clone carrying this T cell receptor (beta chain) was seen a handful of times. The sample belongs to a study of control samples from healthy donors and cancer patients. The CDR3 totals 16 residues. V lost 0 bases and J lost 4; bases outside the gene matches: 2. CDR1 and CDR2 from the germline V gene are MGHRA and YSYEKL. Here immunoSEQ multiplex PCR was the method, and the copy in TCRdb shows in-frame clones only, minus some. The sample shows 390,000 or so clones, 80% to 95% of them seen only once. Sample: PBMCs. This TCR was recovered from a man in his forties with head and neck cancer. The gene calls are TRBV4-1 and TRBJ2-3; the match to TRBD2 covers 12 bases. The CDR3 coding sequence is TGCGCCAGCAGCCAAGATCCTAGCGGGAGGGCAGATACGCAGTATTTT. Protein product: CASSQDPSGRADTQYF.